Listed below are T cell receptor beta chains from one sample, sequenced in a study of blood T cell repertoires in COVID-19. Profiled with immunoSEQ multiplex PCR; TCRdb holds only in-frame clones, not every one. The table records under 500,000 clones, more than 80% of them present only once. Material: PBMCs or T cells enriched from blood (not recorded which). Receptors were obtained from a young man who had recovered from COVID-19. The CDR3 runs from the conserved cysteine through the conserved F or W. D genes are given only for firm matches. Clone size appears in some rows only: once, few, many, or a class for an expanded clone.

d_call clone_size j_call v_call cdr3_aa cdr3_nt
- - TRBJ2-5 TRBV7-9 CASSPDGVGRQETQYF TGTGCCAGCAGCCCTGACGGGGTAGGGCGTCAAGAGACCCAGTACTTC
- once TRBJ1-5 TRBV28 CASSRPGGGIRNQPQHF TGTGCCAGCAGCCGCCCTGGGGGAGGGATTCGCAATCAGCCCCAGCATTTT
- - TRBJ2-7 TRBV6-5 CASRSSGSSYEQYF TGTGCCAGCAGGAGCTCTGGTAGCTCCTACGAGCAGTACTTC
- once TRBJ1-3 TRBV7-9 CASSLAQGLENTIYF TGTGCCAGCAGCTTAGCGCAGGGTTTGGAAAACACCATATATTTT
- - TRBJ1-2 TRBV9 CASSVRPGNYGYTF TGTGCCAGCAGCGTACGGCCAGGGAACTATGGCTACACCTTC
TRBD2 - TRBJ2-5 TRBV12-3/TRBV12-4 CASRLGGRETQYF TGTGCCAGCAGGTTGGGCGGGAGGGAGACCCAGTACTTC
- - TRBJ1-5 TRBV2 CAIRGKTNQPQHF TGTGCCATCCGGGGGAAAACTAATCAGCCCCAGCATTTT
- - TRBJ2-1 TRBV15 CATSRDQDEQFF TGTGCCACCAGCAGAGATCAGGATGAGCAGTTCTTC
- - TRBJ1-1 TRBV28 CASMEGETYF TGTGCCAGCATGGAGGGCGAAACCTACTTT
- - TRBJ1-2 TRBV28 CASSSSLGGYGYTF TGTGCCAGCAGTTCCTCTTTGGGGGGCTATGGCTACACCTTC
- few TRBJ1-2 TRBV11-2 CASSLEYYSTGNYGYTF TGTGCCAGCAGCTTAGAATATTACTCGACAGGAAACTATGGCTACACCTTC
- - TRBJ2-7 TRBV7-8 CASSLGQGNEQYF TGTGCCAGCAGCTTAGGCCAGGGCAACGAGCAGTACTTC
TRBD1 - TRBJ2-2 TRBV4-1 CASSQPDRGTGELFF TGCGCCAGCAGCCAACCCGACAGGGGCACCGGGGAGCTGTTTTTT
TRBD2 - TRBJ2-1 TRBV7-2 CASSLFSGNSYNEQFF TGTGCCAGCAGCTTATTTAGCGGGAACTCCTACAATGAGCAGTTCTTC
TRBD1 - TRBJ2-3 TRBV12-5 CASAPGQARSTDTQYF TGTGCTAGTGCCCCCGGACAGGCGAGGAGCACAGATACGCAGTATTTT
- once TRBJ2-2 TRBV4-2 CASSQSVGANTGELFF TGTGCCAGCAGCCAATCTGTGGGAGCGAACACCGGGGAGCTGTTTTTT
TRBD1 - TRBJ1-4 TRBV5-1 CASSFQGGDEKLFF TGCGCCAGCAGCTTCCAAGGGGGCGACGAAAAACTGTTTTTT
- - TRBJ2-1 TRBV12-3/TRBV12-4 CASSFGHPEQFF TGTGCCAGCAGTTTCGGACACCCCGAGCAGTTCTTC
TRBD1 - TRBJ2-1 TRBV10-1 CASRLDRGGSSYNEQFF TGCGCCAGCAGACTGGACAGGGGGGGCAGCTCCTACAATGAGCAGTTCTTC
TRBD1 - TRBJ2-7 TRBV7-6 CASSSGPGGNEQYF TGTGCCAGCAGCTCGGGCCCAGGGGGCAACGAGCAGTACTTC
TRBD1 - TRBJ1-2 TRBV7-2 CASSFPGDRILVGGYTF TGTGCCAGCAGCTTTCCCGGGGACAGGATTCTTGTTGGTGGCTACACCTTC
TRBD2 - TRBJ2-2 TRBV7-3 CASSLTGGRGTGELFF TGTGCCAGCAGCTTAACGGGCGGGAGAGGCACCGGGGAGCTGTTTTTT
- - TRBJ2-7 TRBV6-5 CASSYSLGVAYEQYF TGTGCCAGCAGTTACTCCCTCGGGGTAGCCTACGAGCAGTACTTC
- - TRBJ2-2 TRBV24-1 CATGLPNTGELFF TGTGCCACCGGCCTCCCCAACACCGGGGAGCTGTTTTTT
TRBD2 - TRBJ2-3 TRBV5-1 CASSQGTSGRTDTQYF TGCGCCAGCAGCCAAGGGACTAGCGGGCGCACAGATACGCAGTATTTT
TRBD1 - TRBJ1-1 TRBV5-1 CASSLQGEGTEAFF TGCGCCAGCAGTTTACAGGGGGAAGGCACTGAAGCTTTCTTT
- once TRBJ2-1 TRBV6-5 CASSYSATRGPNEQFF TGTGCCAGCAGTTACTCAGCGACTAGAGGGCCCAATGAGCAGTTCTTC
TRBD1 once TRBJ1-1 TRBV5-1 CASSLDQGAVTEAFF TGCGCCAGCAGCTTGGACCAGGGGGCTGTCACTGAAGCTTTCTTT
TRBD1 - TRBJ1-5 TRBV28 CASSPGDRASNQPQHF TGTGCCAGCAGTCCGGGGGACAGGGCGAGCAATCAGCCCCAGCATTTT
TRBD2 - TRBJ2-1 TRBV5-1 CASSLLAGGHNEQFF TGCGCCAGCAGCCTCCTAGCGGGAGGGCACAATGAGCAGTTCTTC
- - TRBJ2-7 TRBV1 CTSSQLSRSSGSGSYEQYF TGCACCAGCAGCCAACTATCGCGGTCTAGCGGGAGTGGATCCTACGAGCAGTACTTC
TRBD2 - TRBJ2-3 TRBV9 CASSGGLAVYSDTQYF TGTGCCAGCAGCGGGGGACTAGCGGTCTATTCAGATACGCAGTATTTT
- - TRBJ1-1 TRBV11-2 CASSLAGATEAFF TGTGCCAGCAGCTTAGCAGGTGCCACTGAAGCTTTCTTT
- - TRBJ2-7 TRBV7-9 CAIGTDTVGYEQYF TGTGCCATCGGAACTGACACTGTTGGCTACGAGCAGTACTTC
- - TRBJ1-5 TRBV30 CAWSAGASNANQPQHF TGTGCCTGGAGTGCGGGAGCCAGTAATGCGAATCAGCCCCAGCATTTT
- - TRBJ2-7 TRBV30 CAWSVGNEQYF TGTGCCTGGAGTGTCGGGAATGAGCAGTACTTC
- - TRBJ1-5 TRBV28 CASSPPEGAQHF TGTGCCAGCAGTCCCCCCGAGGGGGCCCAGCATTTT
- - TRBJ2-7 TRBV18 CASSPKGALYYEQYF TGTGCCAGCTCACCTAAAGGGGCTCTGTACTACGAGCAGTACTTC
- - TRBJ2-1 TRBV3-1/TRBV3-2 CASSQDTGSHEQFF TGTGCCAGCAGCCAAGATACGGGGTCCCATGAGCAGTTCTTC
- - TRBJ2-7 TRBV28 CASSLRGTYEQYF TGTGCCAGCAGTTTAAGGGGTACCTACGAGCAGTACTTC
- - TRBJ1-5 TRBV29-1 CSVCRGIEEPQHF TGCAGCGTTTGTAGGGGGATTGAGGAGCCCCAGCATTTT
TRBD1 - TRBJ1-4 TRBV3-1/TRBV3-2 CASSQRDRDEKLFF TGTGCCAGCAGCCAACGGGACAGAGATGAAAAACTGTTTTTT
- - TRBJ2-3 TRBV6-1 CASSETGRQDTQYF TGTGCCAGCAGTGAGACAGGGAGGCAAGATACGCAGTATTTT